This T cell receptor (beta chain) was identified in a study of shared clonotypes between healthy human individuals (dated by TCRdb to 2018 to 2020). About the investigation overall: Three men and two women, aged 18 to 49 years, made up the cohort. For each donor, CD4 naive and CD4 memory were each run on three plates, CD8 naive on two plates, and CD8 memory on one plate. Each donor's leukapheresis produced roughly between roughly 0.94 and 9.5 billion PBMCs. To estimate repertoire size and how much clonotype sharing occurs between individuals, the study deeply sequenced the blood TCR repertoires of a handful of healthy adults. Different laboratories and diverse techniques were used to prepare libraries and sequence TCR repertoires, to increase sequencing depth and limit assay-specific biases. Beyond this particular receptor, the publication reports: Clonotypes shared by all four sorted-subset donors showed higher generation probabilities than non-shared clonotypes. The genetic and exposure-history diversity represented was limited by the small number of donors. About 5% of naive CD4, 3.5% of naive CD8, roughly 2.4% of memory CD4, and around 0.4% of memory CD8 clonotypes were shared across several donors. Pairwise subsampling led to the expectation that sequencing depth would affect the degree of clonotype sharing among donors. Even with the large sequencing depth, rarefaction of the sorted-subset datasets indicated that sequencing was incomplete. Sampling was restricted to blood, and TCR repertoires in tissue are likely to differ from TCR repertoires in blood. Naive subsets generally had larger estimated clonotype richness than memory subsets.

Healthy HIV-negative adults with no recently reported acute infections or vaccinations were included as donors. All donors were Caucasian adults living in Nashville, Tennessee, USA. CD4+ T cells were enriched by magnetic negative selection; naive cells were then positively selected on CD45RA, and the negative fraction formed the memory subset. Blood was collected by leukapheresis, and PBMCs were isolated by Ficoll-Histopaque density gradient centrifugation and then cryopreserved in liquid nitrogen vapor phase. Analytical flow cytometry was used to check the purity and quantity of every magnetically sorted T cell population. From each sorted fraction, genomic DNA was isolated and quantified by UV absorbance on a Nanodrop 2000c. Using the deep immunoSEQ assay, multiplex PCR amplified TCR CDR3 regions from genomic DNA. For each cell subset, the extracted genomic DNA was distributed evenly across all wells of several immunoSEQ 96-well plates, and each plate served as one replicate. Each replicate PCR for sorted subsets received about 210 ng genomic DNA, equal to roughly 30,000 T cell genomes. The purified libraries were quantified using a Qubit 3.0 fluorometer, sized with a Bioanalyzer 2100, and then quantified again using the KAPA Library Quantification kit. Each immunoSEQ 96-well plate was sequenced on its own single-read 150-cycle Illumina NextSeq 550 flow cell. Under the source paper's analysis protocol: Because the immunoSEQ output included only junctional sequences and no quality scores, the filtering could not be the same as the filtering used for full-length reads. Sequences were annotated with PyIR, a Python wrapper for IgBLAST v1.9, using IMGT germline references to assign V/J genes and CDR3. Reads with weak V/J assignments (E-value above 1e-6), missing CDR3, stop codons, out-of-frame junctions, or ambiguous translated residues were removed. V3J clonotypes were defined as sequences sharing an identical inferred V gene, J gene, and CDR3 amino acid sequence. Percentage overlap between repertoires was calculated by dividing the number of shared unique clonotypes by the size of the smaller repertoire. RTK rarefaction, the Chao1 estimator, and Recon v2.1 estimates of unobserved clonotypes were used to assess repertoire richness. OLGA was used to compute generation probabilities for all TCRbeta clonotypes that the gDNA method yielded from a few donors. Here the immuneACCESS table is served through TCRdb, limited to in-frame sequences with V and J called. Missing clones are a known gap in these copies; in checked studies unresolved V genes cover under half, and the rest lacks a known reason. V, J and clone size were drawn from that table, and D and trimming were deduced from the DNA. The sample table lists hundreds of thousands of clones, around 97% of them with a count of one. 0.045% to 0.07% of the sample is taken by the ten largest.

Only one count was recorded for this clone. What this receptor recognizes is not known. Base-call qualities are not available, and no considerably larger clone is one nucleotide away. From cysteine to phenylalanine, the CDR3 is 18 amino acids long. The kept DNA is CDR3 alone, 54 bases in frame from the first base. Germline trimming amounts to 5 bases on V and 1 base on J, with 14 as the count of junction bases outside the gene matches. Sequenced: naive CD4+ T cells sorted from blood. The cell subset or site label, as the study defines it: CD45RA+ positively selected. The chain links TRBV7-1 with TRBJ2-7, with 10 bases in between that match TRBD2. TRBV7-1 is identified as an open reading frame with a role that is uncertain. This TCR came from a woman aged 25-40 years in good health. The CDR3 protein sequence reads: CASSTQASLAGVSYEQYF. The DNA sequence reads TGTGCCAGCAGCACGCAAGCGTCTCTAGCGGGAGTATCCTACGAGCAGTACTTC.